The sequence of this TCR beta chain was determined in a study of blood T cells in healthy people across ages. The sample holds a few counts of this clonotype. Antigen specificity is unknown. The authors ran a second PCR of 7 to 11 cycles using a sample-barcoded 5' primer and a J-beta primer mix. A tag from a template-switch adaptor with 12 random nucleotides marked each cDNA molecule. TCRdb used MiXCR to reprocess the 5' RACE reads, holding one entry per CDR3 protein. This sample carries approximately 690,000 distinct CDR3 sequences, 45% to 65% of them seen once, and the ten largest clones take approximately 37%. Between the trimmed V and J ends, which lost 7 bases and 2 bases, there was a span of 20 bases. CDR1 is SNHLY, CDR2 FYNNEI, per germline. CDR3 size: 16 residues. Study-wide results and limits: Any conclusive comparison of naive versus antigen-experienced cells was prevented by using unsorted PBMCs. Estimates drawn from one million T cells were deemed to understate diversity.

This chain links TRBV2 with TRBJ2-5; TRBD1 might be the D (9 bases). The sequencing sample was made of blood. The receptor's source is a man aged 55 to 70 in good health. The CDR3 region is CASTLRGGTGQETQYF. DNA for the CDR3: TGTGCCAGCACTCTTCGGGGGGGGACAGGGCAAGAGACCCAGTACTTC.